The present T cell receptor (beta chain) was sequenced within a study of blood T cell repertoires in COVID-19 (dated by TCRdb to about 2020). With respect to the entire study: Samples covering the acute and convalescent phases of COVID-19 were provided by collaborators in the United States, Italy and Spain. The prospective study material was composed of cDNA or gDNA derived from T cells, B-cell-depleted T cells, or PBMCs. Subjects who had been exposed to COVID-19, were actively infected with it, or had recovered from it provided the deeply sampled blood TCRbeta repertoires that made up the dataset. A freely available public database, intended as a resource for researchers studying the immune response to SARS-CoV-2, is where the repertoires were released. Samples were obtained from the ongoing ImmuneRACE study (first 160 participants) and from about 1,300 subjects provided by 6 global collaborators. The sample metadata nearly always contained a de-identified subject ID, COVID-19 status, age in years and sex. Where available, HLA class I and class II types were obtained from metadata supplied by the sample provider rather than from assay-based typing.

On this clone itself: Its binding antigen is unknown. Per-base quality was not reported, and no clone a single base away is much larger than it.

TCRbeta CDR3 regions were amplified from genomic DNA using the immunoSEQ Assay, a bias-controlled multiplex PCR. In the source study's methods: The number of nucleated cells in each sample was estimated by amplification of reference gene primers within the assay. To quantify the absolute abundance of each unique TCRbeta CDR3 rearrangement, sequence reads were collapsed and filtered. For each sample, productive Simpson clonality was calculated by taking the square root of Simpson's diversity index across productive rearrangements. As stored in TCRdb, this immuneACCESS dataset retains in-frame rearrangements with V and J assigned. A fraction of the clones does not appear; measured against another copy, unresolved V genes explain less than half of the discrepancy, and the remainder lacks a known reason. V and J calls and clone size come straight from that table; D and trimming were deduced from the DNA. The sample has some 200,000 clones on record, about 90% of them singletons. Approximately 8% of the sample is in the top ten clones.

Enrolling through a virtual design, the prospective study's participants ranged in age from roughly 18 to 90 years and lived across 24 United States geographic areas. To assign participants to cohorts, the prospective study relied on clinical history that participants themselves reported in a screening survey and a study questionnaire. ImmuneRACE Cohort 3 recovered participants were defined by two consecutive negative NP/OP PCR tests, healthcare professional clearance, or symptom resolution. In the prospective study, mobile phlebotomists collected whole blood, serum and a nasopharyngeal or oropharyngeal swab from each participant. Participants in the prospective study had the option to provide additional blood draws and questionnaires over a roughly 2-month period. Blood samples from the prospective study were shipped frozen or at room temperature prior to DNA extraction. Here is what the overall study found, with its caveats: The amount of clinical and demographic metadata varied by source and participant and was provided uncurated.

The CDR3 sequence holds 11 residues, the cysteine and phenylalanine included. The sequence is cut down to CDR3 DNA, 33 bases in frame from base 1. The germline V gene (reference sequence) provides CDR1 SEHNR and CDR2 FQNEAQ. A distance of 10 bases separates the germline ends of V and J, which lose 10 bases and 4 bases respectively. The sequence was collected from a woman aged 18-29 years who had recovered from COVID-19. The chain links TRBV7-9 with TRBJ1-1, with the D gene not confidently named. Sequences were obtained from PBMCs or T cells enriched from blood (not recorded which). In nucleotides, the sequence is TGTGCCACCCTCGGAGGCACTGAAGCTTTCTTT. The resulting protein is CATLGGTEAFF. The CDR3 plus the reference TRBV7-9 and TRBJ1-1 genes for the other parts give the full variable domain: DTGVSQNPRHKITKRGQNVTFRCDPISEHNRLYWYRQTLGQGPEFLTYFQNEAQLEKSRLLSDRFSAERPKGSFSTLEIQRTEQGDSAMYLCATLGGTEAFFGQGTRLTVV.